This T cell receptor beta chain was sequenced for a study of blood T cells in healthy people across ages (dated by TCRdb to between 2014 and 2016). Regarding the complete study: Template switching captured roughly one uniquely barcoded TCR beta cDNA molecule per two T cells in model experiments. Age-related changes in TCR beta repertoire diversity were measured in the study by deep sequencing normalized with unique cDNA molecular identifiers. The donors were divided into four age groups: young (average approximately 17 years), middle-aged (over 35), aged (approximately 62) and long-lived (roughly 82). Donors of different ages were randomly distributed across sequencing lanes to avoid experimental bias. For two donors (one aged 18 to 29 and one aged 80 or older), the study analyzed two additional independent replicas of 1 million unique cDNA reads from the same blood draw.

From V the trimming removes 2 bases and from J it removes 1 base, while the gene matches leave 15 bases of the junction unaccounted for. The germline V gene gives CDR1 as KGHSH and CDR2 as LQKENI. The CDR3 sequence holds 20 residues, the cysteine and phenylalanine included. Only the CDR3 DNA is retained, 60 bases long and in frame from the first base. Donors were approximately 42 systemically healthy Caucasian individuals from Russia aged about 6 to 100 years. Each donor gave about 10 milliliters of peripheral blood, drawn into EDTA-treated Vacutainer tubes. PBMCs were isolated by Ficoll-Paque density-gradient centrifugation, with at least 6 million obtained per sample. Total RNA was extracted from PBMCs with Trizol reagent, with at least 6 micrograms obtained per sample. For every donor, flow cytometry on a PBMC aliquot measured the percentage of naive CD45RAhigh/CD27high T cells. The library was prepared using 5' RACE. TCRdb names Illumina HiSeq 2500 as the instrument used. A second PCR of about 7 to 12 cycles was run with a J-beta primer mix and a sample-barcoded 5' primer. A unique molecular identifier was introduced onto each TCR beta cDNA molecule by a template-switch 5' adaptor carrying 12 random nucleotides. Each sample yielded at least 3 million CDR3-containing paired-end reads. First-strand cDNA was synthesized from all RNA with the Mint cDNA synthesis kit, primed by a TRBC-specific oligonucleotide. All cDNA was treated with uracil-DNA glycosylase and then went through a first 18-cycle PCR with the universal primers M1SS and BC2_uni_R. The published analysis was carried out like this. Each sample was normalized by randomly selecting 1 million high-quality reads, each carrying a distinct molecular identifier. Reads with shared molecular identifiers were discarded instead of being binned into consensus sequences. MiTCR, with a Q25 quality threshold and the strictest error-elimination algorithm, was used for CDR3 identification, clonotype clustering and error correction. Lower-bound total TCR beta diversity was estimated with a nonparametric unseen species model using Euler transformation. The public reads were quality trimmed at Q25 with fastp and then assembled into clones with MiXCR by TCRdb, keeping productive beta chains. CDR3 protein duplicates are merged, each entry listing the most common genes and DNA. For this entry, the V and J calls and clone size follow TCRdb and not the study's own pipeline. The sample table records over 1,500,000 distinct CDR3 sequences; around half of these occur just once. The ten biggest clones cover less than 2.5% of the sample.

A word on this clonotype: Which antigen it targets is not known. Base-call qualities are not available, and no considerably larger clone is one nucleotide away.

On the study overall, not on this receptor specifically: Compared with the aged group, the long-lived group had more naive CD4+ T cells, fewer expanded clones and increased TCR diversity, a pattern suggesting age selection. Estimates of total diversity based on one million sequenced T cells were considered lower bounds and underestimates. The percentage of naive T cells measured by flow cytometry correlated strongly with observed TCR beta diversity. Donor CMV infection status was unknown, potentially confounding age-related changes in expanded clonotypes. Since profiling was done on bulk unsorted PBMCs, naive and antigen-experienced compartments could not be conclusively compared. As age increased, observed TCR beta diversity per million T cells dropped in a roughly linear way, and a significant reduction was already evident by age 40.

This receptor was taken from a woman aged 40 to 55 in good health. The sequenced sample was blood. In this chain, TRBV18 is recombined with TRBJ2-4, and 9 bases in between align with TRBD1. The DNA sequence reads TGTGCCAGCTCACCAGGACTGGGACAGGGCACCTTGGCCGCCAAAAACATTCAGTACTTC. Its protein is CASSPGLGQGTLAAKNIQYF.